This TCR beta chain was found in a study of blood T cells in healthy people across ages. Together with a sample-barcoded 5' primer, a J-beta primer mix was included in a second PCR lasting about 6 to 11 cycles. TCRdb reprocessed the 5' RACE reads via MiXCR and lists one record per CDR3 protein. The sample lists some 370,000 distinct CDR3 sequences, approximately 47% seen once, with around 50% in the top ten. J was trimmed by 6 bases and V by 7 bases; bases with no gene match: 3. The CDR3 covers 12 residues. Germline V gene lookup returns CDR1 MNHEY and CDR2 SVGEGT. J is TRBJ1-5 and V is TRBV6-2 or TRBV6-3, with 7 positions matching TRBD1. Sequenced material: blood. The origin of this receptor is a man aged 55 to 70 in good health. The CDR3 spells CASNQGVQPQHF. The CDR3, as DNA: TGTGCCAGCAATCAGGGGGTTCAGCCCCAGCATTTT.